What follows are 29 T cell receptor beta chains derived from one specimen sequenced in a study of Ad26.COV2.S vaccination and SARS-CoV-2 variants. Using immunoSEQ multiplex PCR, the repertoire was profiled, and TCRdb retains in-frame clones only, with some absent. Of some 350,000 clones in the sample, approximately 85% were seen once. The treatment was: roughly 20 received Ad26.COV2.S at low or high dose, single or two shots; 5 received placebo; per-sample allocation not given. The samples were gathered on day 63 after the first injection of vaccine or placebo. Sample: peripheral blood, taken in a trial of Ad26.COV2.S vaccine versus placebo. The receptors stem from a person between 18 and 65 years old who received the Ad26.COV2.S COVID-19 vaccine or a placebo.

The chain has TRBV19 and TRBJ1-5, with TRBD1 matching over 8 bases. Germline V CDR1 and CDR2: LNHDA, SQIVND (reference sequence). The CDR3 loop spans 14 amino acids. The junction had 12 bases not matched to a gene; V was cut back by 8 bases and J by 9 bases. The CDR3 DNA reads TGTGCCAGTTCGGGGAGGACAGGGAGACGGCCCCAGCATTTT. Amino acid sequence: CASSGRTGRRPQHF.

This clone occurred a few times. This chain links TRBV28 with TRBJ1-5; 9 bases are a match to TRBD1. V lost 5 bases to trimming and J lost 5 bases; unmatched junction nucleotides: 7. This CDR3 comprises 15 residues. Per germline, CDR1 MDHEN and CDR2 SYDVKM. The CDR3 protein is CASSKDRGDDQPQHF. CDR3 DNA sequence: TGTGCCAGCAGTAAGGACAGGGGAGACGATCAGCCCCAGCATTTT. Combining the CDR3 with reference TRBV28 and TRBJ1-5 gives the whole variable domain DVKVTQSSRYLVKRTGEKVFLECVQDMDHENMFWYRQDPGLGLRLIYFSYDVKMKEKGDIPEGYSVSREKKERFSLILESASTNQTSMYLCASSKDRGDDQPQHFGDGTRLSIL.

The V gene is TRBV3-1 (or the pseudogene TRBV3-2), the J gene TRBJ2-5, with D possibly being TRBD1 (5 bases). Trimming cost V 4 bases and J 5 bases, with 11 bases left between them. This CDR3 contains 13 residues. From germline, CDR1 is LGHDT and CDR2 YNNKEL (reference sequence). CDR3 region: CASSLGVGETQYF. The CDR3 DNA reads as TGTGCCAGCAGCCTAGGGGTAGGGGAGACCCAGTACTTC.

This clone appeared once. The rearrangement joins TRBV9 to TRBJ2-3; D unclear. V was pared by 0 bases and J by 2 bases, with 7 bases between. The CDR3 totals 14 residues. Per the germline V gene, CDR1 is SGDLS and CDR2 is YYNGEE. CDR3 residues: CASSVVPPTDTQYF. The CDR3 DNA follows: TGTGCCAGCAGCGTAGTACCCCCCACAGATACGCAGTATTTT.

A single count supports this clone. Compared with germline, one end of the junction differs, possibly owing to a read error. This chain joins TRBV14 and TRBJ2-6; a possible D gene is TRBD1 (6 bases). The germline V gene has CDR1 SGHDN and CDR2 FVKESK. The CDR3 is 15 amino acids. In nucleotides, the CDR3 is TGTGCCAGCAGCCCCCCGGGACACAGGGCCGACGTCCTGACTTTC. Translating gives CASSPPGHRADVLTF.

The V call is TRBV7-2, the J call TRBJ2-2; 7 bases map to TRBD1. The germline CDR1 and CDR2 sequences are SGHTA and FQGNSA. J gave up 1 base and V 3 bases, and 5 bases lay outside the gene matches. This CDR3 has 16 amino acids. CDR3 DNA sequence: TGTGCCAGCAGCTTTACAGGGGCCAAGAACACCGGGGAGCTGTTTTTT. It yields the protein CASSFTGAKNTGELFF. Based on the CDR3 plus reference TRBV7-2 and TRBJ2-2, the full variable domain is GAGVSQSPSNKVTEKGKDVELRCDPISGHTALYWYRQSLGQGLEFLIYFQGNSAPDKSGLPSDRFSAERTGGSVSTLTIQRTQQEDSAVYLCASSFTGAKNTGELFFGEGSRLTVL.

The chain links TRBV7-2 to TRBJ2-7, with unresolved D. The CDR3 has 15 amino acids. The germline V gene has CDR1 SGHTA and CDR2 FQGNSA. V was clipped by 2 bases and J by 3 bases, with 14 bases between them. CDR3 residues: CASSLSPWRNYEQYF. In nucleotides, the CDR3 is TGTGCCAGCAGCTTATCGCCTTGGCGTAACTACGAGCAGTACTTC.

V usage is TRBV19 and J usage is TRBJ2-3; the match to TRBD1 covers 9 bases. In germline, CDR1 is LNHDA, CDR2 SQIVND (reference sequence). Germline trimming cut 1 base from V and 4 bases from J; bases unmatched to any gene: 3. The length of the CDR3 is 15 residues. CDR3 DNA sequence: TGTGCCAGTAGTATAGTACAGGGGGCACCAGATACGCAGTATTTT. Its protein product is CASSIVQGAPDTQYF.

CDR3 sequence (DNA): TGTGCCATCAGTGAGTCGCGACAGGGGGTGACAGATACGCAGTATTTT. It is translated as CAISESRQGVTDTQYF. The chain is built from TRBV10-3 and TRBJ2-3, with 9 bases fitting TRBD1. The CDR3 spans 16 residues. The germline V gene encodes CDR1 ENHRY and CDR2 SYGVKD. V dropped 0 bases and J dropped 3; count of bases not matched to a gene: 4.

The V call is TRBV28, the J call TRBJ2-7; the D gene is possibly TRBD2 (6 bases). V lost 2 bases to trimming and J lost 1 base, with 9 bases between them. This CDR3 has 14 amino acids. Germline V CDR1 and CDR2: MDHEN, SYDVKM. CDR3 residues: CASSLGGISYEQYF. The CDR3 DNA follows: TGTGCCAGCAGTTTAGGCGGGATTTCCTACGAGCAGTACTTC. The whole variable domain, filled in from reference TRBV28 and TRBJ2-7, reads DVKVTQSSRYLVKRTGEKVFLECVQDMDHENMFWYRQDPGLGLRLIYFSYDVKMKEKGDIPEGYSVSREKKERFSLILESASTNQTSMYLCASSLGGISYEQYFGPGTRLTVT.

This rearrangement joins TRBV3-1 (or the pseudogene TRBV3-2) to TRBJ1-1; 9 bases map to TRBD1. J was trimmed by 5 bases and V by 5 bases; bases with no gene match: 6. Per the germline V gene, CDR1 is LGHDT and CDR2 is YNNKEL (reference sequence). The CDR3 is 14 amino acids. The CDR3 DNA sequence: TGTGCCAGCAGCTACGTACAGGGGGCGACTGAAGCTTTCTTT. Protein product: CASSYVQGATEAFF.

The rearrangement joins TRBV4-3 to TRBJ1-2; D remains unclear. Germline CDR1 and CDR2: LGHNA and YSLEER. V shed 0 bases and J shed 7 bases, with 15 bases lying between them. CDR3 size: 15 residues. The DNA for the CDR3 is TGCGCCAGCAGCCAAGAACGAGCGGTAGTTGTTGGCTACACCTTC. Its protein product is CASSQERAVVVGYTF.

About this clone itself: Other DNA sequences from this sample encode an identical CDR3 as well. The rearrangement joins TRBV18 to TRBJ2-7; D may be TRBD2 (6 bases). The CDR3 spans 13 residues. The V end was cut by 2 bases, the J end by 4 bases, with 9 bases between. In germline, CDR1 is KGHSH, CDR2 LQKENI. Written as DNA, the CDR3 is TGTGCCAGCTCACCAACCGGGAGTTACGAGCAGTACTTC. Amino acids: CASSPTGSYEQYF.

The chain couples TRBV14 to TRBJ2-1; D is unclear. Trimming stripped 3 bases from V and 1 base from J, with 10 bases between. The length of the CDR3 is 15 residues. Germline V gene sequence: CDR1 SGHDN, CDR2 FVKESK. CDR3 nucleotide sequence: TGTGCCAGCAGCCATCCCTCTGGGTCCTACAATGAGCAGTTCTTC. This encodes CASSHPSGSYNEQFF.

The V call is TRBV12-3 or TRBV12-4, the J call TRBJ1-1, with D unclear. The CDR3 runs 13 residues. Trimming removed 6 bases from V and 3 bases from J, with 11 bases in between. CDR3 sequence reads: CASRLDGYTEAFF. The CDR3 region has the DNA TGTGCCAGCAGGTTGGATGGATACACTGAAGCTTTCTTT.

This clone turned up a few times. The V call is TRBV12-3 or TRBV12-4, the J call TRBJ2-3; D is uncertain. The CDR3 consists of 12 residues. V gave up 1 base and J gave up 4 bases, with 3 bases separating them. The CDR3 loop reads CASSLGADTQYF. CDR3 bases: TGTGCCAGCAGTTTAGGAGCAGATACGCAGTATTTT.

The chain uses TRBV28 and TRBJ2-7, with 9 bases aligning to TRBD1. This CDR3 spans 15 amino acids. Germline CDR1 is MDHEN and CDR2 is SYDVKM. The ends lost 5 bases at V and 4 bases at J; junction bases unmatched: 9. The CDR3 DNA follows: TGTGCCAGCAGTCCGACCGACAGGGGGGGATACGAGCAGTACTTC. Its protein product is CASSPTDRGGYEQYF.

The CDR3 DNA sequence: TGTGCCAGCAGTCATATTGGGGCACCGGCGGGGGAGCTGTTTTTT. It translates to CASSHIGAPAGELFF. The chain uses TRBV11-2 and TRBJ2-2; possibly TRBD1 for D (5 bases). The V gene lost 6 bases and the J gene lost 8 bases, with 19 bases spanning the gap. This CDR3 spans 15 amino acids. Germline loops: CDR1 SGHAT, CDR2 FQNNGV.

J is TRBJ2-5 and V is TRBV4-3; D remains ambiguous. Trimming cost V 1 base and J 4 bases, with 10 bases left between them. Germline loops: CDR1 LGHNA, CDR2 YSLEER. The CDR3 loop spans 14 amino acids. This chain's CDR3 is CASSQVSWGETQYF. CDR3 DNA sequence: TGCGCCAGCAGCCAAGTTAGCTGGGGAGAGACCCAGTACTTC.

The rearrangement uses TRBV3-1 (or the pseudogene TRBV3-2) and TRBJ2-3; D possibly matches TRBD1 or TRBD2 (5 bases each). The length of the CDR3 is 13 residues. Germline CDR1 LGHDT, CDR2 YNNKEL (reference sequence). The V and J ends lost 1 base and 6 bases respectively, with 8 bases between them. CDR3 bases: TGTGCCAGCAGCCAAGGGTGGGGGGATACGCAGTATTTT. Its protein is CASSQGWGDTQYF.

The chain joins TRBV28 to TRBJ2-7, with 9 positions matching TRBD1. Germline V gene sequence: CDR1 MDHEN, CDR2 SYDVKM. This CDR3 is 14 amino acids long. The ends lost 3 bases at V and 2 bases at J; junction bases unmatched: 2. The CDR3 bases are TGTGCCAGCAGTTTTACAGGGGGCACCTACGAGCAGTACTTC. The encoded protein is CASSFTGGTYEQYF.

Comments on this clone: An end of the junction differs from the germline gene, which may be a read error. The chain has TRBV2 and TRBJ1-5; D possibly corresponds to TRBD1 (5 bases). The CDR3 totals 13 residues. CDR1 is SNHLY, CDR2 FYNNEI, per germline. DNA for the CDR3: TGTGCCAGCAGGGAAGACAGTCTCCAGCCCCAGCATTTT. It codes for CASREDSLQPQHF.

The table lists this clone with a count of one. V is TRBV6-5 and J is TRBJ2-1; D possibly uses TRBD1 or TRBD2 (6 bases each). This CDR3 has 14 amino acids. In germline, CDR1 is MNHEY, CDR2 SVGAGI. The V gene lost 1 base and the J gene lost 6 bases, with 10 bases spanning the gap. CDR3 sequence: CASSYWGAGNEQFF. Here the CDR3 DNA reads TGTGCCAGCAGTTACTGGGGGGCTGGCAATGAGCAGTTCTTC.

The rearrangement uses TRBV7-2 and TRBJ2-5; D gene unclear. V lost 5 bases and J 7 bases, leaving 23 bases between the germline ends. The CDR3 totals 16 residues. CDR1 and CDR2 (germline): SGHTA, FQGNSA. In DNA form, the CDR3 reads TGTGCCAGCAGCCCGCGACCGCCGCTAGGCCAGGTGACCCAGTACTTC. Protein sequence: CASSPRPPLGQVTQYF.

As for this clone: This sample also contains other DNA sequences that code for the same CDR3. This chain joins TRBV5-1 and TRBJ2-7, with unresolved D. Germline V lookup: CDR1 SGHRS, CDR2 YFSETQ. Trimming cost V 0 bases and J 4 bases, with 2 bases left between them. The CDR3 sequence is 11 residues long. CDR3 DNA sequence: TGCGCCAGCAGCTTGGGGTACGAGCAGTACTTC. It is translated as CASSLGYEQYF.

The rearrangement uses TRBV6-2 or TRBV6-3 and TRBJ1-5; the D gene is possibly TRBD1 (5 bases). The germline V gene encodes CDR1 MNHEY and CDR2 SVGEGT. The CDR3 extends over 16 amino acids. Trimming stripped 6 bases from V and 5 bases from J, with 20 bases between. CDR3 DNA: TGTGCCAGCAGCCAAATCGGAGAGGGGCGATATCAGCCCCAGCATTTT. Translation gives CASSQIGEGRYQPQHF.

The chain carries TRBV29-1 and TRBJ1-5; no firm D call. V lost 6 bases and J 4 bases, leaving 19 bases between the germline ends. The CDR3 extends over 15 amino acids. The germline V gene encodes CDR1 SQVTM and CDR2 ANQGSEA. CDR3 nucleotide sequence: TGCAGCGTGGGAGCCGGTCAAGGCCGAAATCAGCCCCAGCATTTT. Its translation: CSVGAGQGRNQPQHF.

V and J are TRBV7-5 and TRBJ2-7. TRBV7-5 is designated a pseudogene. The CDR3 is made up of 14 amino acids. The CDR3 is CVRSPWDGSYEQYF. The CDR3 bases are TGTGTCAGAAGCCCCTGGGACGGCTCCTACGAGCAGTACTTC.

CDR3 nucleotides: TGTGCCAGCTCACCACCTGCGAGGGAGAATGAGCAGTTCTTC. It specifies CASSPPARENEQFF. The chain is built from TRBV18 and TRBJ2-1; possibly TRBD2 for D (5 bases). The CDR3 sequence is 14 residues long. Germline CDR1 reads KGHSH; CDR2 reads LQKENI. V lost 0 bases, J lost 7 bases, and 10 bases lay in between.